This TCR beta chain originates from a study of T cells in localized non-small cell lung cancer. Broader study findings: Compared with tumor, uninvolved adjacent lung displayed greater T cell clonality, ranking highest overall.

Trimming pared 10 bases from V and 3 bases from J, leaving 16 bases between. Germline loops: CDR1 LNHDA, CDR2 SQIVND (reference sequence). The CDR3 has 14 residues. A word on this clone: Its antigen is not known.

Produced via immunoSEQ multiplex PCR; TCRdb's table is partial and in-frame only. This table has some 2,000 clones, 25% to 30% appearing once. Material: normal lung tissue next to the tumor, obtained before any cancer treatment. The chain links TRBV19 to TRBJ2-1, with a possible D match to TRBD2 (5 bases). The TCR sequence derives from a male donor aged 60 or older with stage II lung adenocarcinoma. Here the CDR3 DNA reads TGTGCCACGATCGACCAGCGGTACTACAATGAGCAGTTCTTC. Translated: CATIDQRYYNEQFF.